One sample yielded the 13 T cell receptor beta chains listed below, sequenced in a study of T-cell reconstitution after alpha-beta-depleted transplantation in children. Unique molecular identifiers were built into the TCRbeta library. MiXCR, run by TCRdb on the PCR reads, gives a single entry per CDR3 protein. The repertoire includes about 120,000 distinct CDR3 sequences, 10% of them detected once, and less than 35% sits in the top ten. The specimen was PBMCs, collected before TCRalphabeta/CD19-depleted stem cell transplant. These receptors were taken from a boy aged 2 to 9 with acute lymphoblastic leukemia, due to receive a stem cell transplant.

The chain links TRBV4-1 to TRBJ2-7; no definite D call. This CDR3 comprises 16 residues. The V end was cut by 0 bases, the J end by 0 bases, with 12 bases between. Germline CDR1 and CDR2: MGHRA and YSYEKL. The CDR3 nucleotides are TGCGCCAGCAGCCAAGAGTATAGGGCTAGCTCCTACGAGCAGTACTTC. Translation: CASSQEYRASSYEQYF.

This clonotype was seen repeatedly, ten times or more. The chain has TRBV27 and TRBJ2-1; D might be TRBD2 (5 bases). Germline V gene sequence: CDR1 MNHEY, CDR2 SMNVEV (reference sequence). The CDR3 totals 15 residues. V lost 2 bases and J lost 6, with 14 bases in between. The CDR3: CASSLMPSRGNEQFF. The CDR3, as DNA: TGTGCCAGCAGTTTAATGCCTAGTCGGGGCAATGAGCAGTTCTTC.

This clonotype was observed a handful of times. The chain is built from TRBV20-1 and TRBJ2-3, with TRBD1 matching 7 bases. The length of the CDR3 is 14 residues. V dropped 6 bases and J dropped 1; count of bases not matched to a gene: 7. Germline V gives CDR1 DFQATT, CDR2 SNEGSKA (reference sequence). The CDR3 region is CSAPGTAGTDTQYF. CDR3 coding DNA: TGCAGTGCCCCAGGGACAGCCGGCACAGATACGCAGTATTTT.

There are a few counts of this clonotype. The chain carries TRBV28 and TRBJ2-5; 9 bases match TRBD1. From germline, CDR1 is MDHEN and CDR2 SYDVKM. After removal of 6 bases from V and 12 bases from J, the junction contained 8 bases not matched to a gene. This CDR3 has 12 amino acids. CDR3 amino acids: CASSRGTGPEYF. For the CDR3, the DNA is TGTGCCAGCAGCCGTGGGACAGGGCCCGAGTACTTC.

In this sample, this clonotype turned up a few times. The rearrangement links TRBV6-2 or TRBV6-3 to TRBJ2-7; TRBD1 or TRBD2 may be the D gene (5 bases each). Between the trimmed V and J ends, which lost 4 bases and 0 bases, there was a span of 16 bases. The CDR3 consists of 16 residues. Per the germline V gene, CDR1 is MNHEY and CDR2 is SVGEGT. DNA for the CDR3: TGTGCCAGCAGTTCTCCGGGGCTAGGGCACTCCTACGAGCAGTACTTC. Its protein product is CASSSPGLGHSYEQYF.

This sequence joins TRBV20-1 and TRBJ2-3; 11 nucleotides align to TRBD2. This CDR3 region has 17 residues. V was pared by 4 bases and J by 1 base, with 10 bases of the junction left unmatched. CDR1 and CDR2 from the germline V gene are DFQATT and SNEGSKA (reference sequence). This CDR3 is CSAKGLAEEGRTDTQYF. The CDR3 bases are TGCAGTGCTAAGGGACTAGCGGAAGAAGGTCGCACAGATACGCAGTATTTT.

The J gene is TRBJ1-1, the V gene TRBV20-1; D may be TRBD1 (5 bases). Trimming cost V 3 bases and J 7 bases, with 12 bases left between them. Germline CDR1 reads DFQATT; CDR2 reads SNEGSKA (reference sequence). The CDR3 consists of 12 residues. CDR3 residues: CSASFGGDEAFF. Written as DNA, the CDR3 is TGCAGTGCTAGTTTCGGGGGGGATGAAGCTTTCTTT.

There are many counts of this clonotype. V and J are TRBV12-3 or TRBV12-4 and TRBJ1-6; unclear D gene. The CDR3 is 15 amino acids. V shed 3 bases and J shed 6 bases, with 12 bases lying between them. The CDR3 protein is CASSFLQIGNSPLHF. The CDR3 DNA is TGTGCCAGCAGTTTCTTGCAGATTGGTAATTCACCCCTCCACTTT.

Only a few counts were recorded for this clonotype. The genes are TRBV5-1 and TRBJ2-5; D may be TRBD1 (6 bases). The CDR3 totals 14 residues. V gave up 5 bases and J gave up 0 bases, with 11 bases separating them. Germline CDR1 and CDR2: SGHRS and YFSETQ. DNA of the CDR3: TGCGCCAGCAGGCTAGGACAGTACCAAGAGACCCAGTACTTC. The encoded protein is CASRLGQYQETQYF.

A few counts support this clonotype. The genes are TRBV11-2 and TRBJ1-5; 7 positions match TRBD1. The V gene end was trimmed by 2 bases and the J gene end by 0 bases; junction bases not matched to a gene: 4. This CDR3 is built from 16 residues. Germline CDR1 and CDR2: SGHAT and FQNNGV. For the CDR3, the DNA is TGTGCCAGCAGCTTATCAGGGGGATATAGCAATCAGCCCCAGCATTTT. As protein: CASSLSGGYSNQPQHF.

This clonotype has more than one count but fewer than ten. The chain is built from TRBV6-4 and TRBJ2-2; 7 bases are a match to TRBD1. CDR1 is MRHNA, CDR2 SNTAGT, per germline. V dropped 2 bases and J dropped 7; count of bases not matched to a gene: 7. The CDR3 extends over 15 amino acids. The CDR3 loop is CASSDGQAEHGELFF. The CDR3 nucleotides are TGTGCCAGCAGTGACGGACAGGCAGAACACGGGGAGCTGTTTTTT.

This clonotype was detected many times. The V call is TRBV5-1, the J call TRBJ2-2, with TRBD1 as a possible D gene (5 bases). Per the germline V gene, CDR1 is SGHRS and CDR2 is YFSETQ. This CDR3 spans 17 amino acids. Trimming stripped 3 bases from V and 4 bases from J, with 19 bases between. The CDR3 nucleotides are TGCGCCAGCAGCTCCCCTCGGACATTTTCCAGCACCGGGGAGCTGTTTTTT. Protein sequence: CASSSPRTFSSTGELFF.

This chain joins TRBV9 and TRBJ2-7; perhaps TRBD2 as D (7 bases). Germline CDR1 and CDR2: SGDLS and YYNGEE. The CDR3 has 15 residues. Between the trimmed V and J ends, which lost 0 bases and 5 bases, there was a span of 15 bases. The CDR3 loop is CASSVEGGLSHEQYF. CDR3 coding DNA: TGTGCCAGCAGCGTAGAGGGGGGACTATCCCACGAGCAGTACTTC.